The 26 T cell receptor beta chains below were found in one sample sequenced in a study of blood T cell repertoires in COVID-19. Produced via immunoSEQ multiplex PCR; TCRdb's table is partial and in-frame only. The repertoire holds roughly 520,000 clones, with around nine tenths as singletons. Sequencing was performed on PBMCs or T cells enriched from blood (not recorded which). The receptors originated from a woman in her thirties or forties who had recovered from COVID-19.

The rearrangement links TRBV11-3 to TRBJ1-2, with a tentative D call TRBD1 (6 bases). Germline V gives CDR1 SGHNT, CDR2 YENEEA. With 5 bases removed from V and 4 bases from J, the gap between germline ends came to 11 bases. This CDR3 spans 13 amino acids. The CDR3 DNA is TGTGCCAGCAGCGTACAGGGAAGCTATGGCTACACCTTC. It is translated as CASSVQGSYGYTF.

This rearrangement joins TRBV18 to TRBJ1-1, with D possibly being TRBD1 (5 bases). V shed 11 bases and J shed 1 base, with 14 bases lying between them. CDR3 length: 13 amino acids. Germline V gene sequence: CDR1 KGHSH, CDR2 LQKENI. The CDR3 sequence is CAGAGYRNTEAFF. The CDR3, as DNA: TGTGCCGGCGCAGGGTATCGGAACACTGAAGCTTTCTTT. The whole variable domain, remainder taken from reference TRBV18 and TRBJ1-1, is NAGVMQNPRHLVRRRGQEARLRCSPMKGHSHVYWYRQLPEEGLKFMVYLQKENIIDESGMPKERFSAEFPKEGPSILRIQQVVRGDSAAYFCAGAGYRNTEAFFGQGTRLTVV.

This clone was recorded once. This sequence joins TRBV7-2 and TRBJ2-5; 10 bases line up with TRBD2. The CDR3 is made up of 17 amino acids. Germline-derived CDR1 and CDR2 are SGHTA and FQGNSA. The V segment lost 5 bases and the J segment 1 base; nucleotides outside the gene matches: 10. The CDR3 bases are TGTGCCAGCAGCCCAATCGGACTAGCGGACATCCAAGAGACCCAGTACTTC. It encodes CASSPIGLADIQETQYF.

This chain uses TRBV10-3 with TRBJ1-1; D may be TRBD1 (5 bases). Germline CDR1 is ENHRY and CDR2 is SYGVKD. V lost 3 bases and J lost 5, with 13 bases in between. The CDR3 sequence is 14 residues long. The CDR3 spells CAISETGGGTEAFF. CDR3 nucleotide sequence: TGTGCCATCAGTGAAACTGGGGGGGGGACTGAAGCTTTCTTT.

The gene calls are TRBV27 and TRBJ2-7; 7 nucleotides match TRBD1. With 0 bases clipped from V and 2 bases from J, the junction kept 1 base outside the gene matches. This CDR3 has 14 residues. The germline V gene has CDR1 MNHEY and CDR2 SMNVEV (reference sequence). The CDR3 loop reads CASSLSGTAYEQYF. The CDR3, as DNA: TGTGCCAGCAGTTTATCCGGGACAGCCTACGAGCAGTACTTC.

This sequence joins TRBV24-1 and TRBJ2-3, with D perhaps TRBD2 (5 bases). Per germline, CDR1 KGHDR and CDR2 SFDVKD. The CDR3 has 16 amino acids. V lost 4 bases, J lost 2 bases, and 15 bases lay in between. The CDR3 nucleotides read TGTGCCACCAGTGACACTAGAACCACTACCACAGATACGCAGTATTTT. Its protein is CATSDTRTTTTDTQYF.

The chain recombines TRBV6-5 with TRBJ1-3; TRBD1 is a possible D gene (6 bases). V was pared by 8 bases and J by 0 bases, with 11 bases between. The CDR3 has 14 residues. Germline values: CDR1 MNHEY, CDR2 SVGAGI. CDR3 sequence (DNA): TGTGCCAGCCTCCGGGACACCTCTGGAAACACCATATATTTT. Translated: CASLRDTSGNTIYF.

The V and J genes are TRBV7-2 and TRBJ1-6; 11 bases fit TRBD1. This CDR3 spans 15 amino acids. Germline trimming cut 6 bases from V and 10 bases from J; bases unmatched to any gene: 8. Germline V CDR1 and CDR2: SGHTA, FQGNSA. This CDR3 is CASRSGQGAWSPLHF. The CDR3 nucleotides read TGTGCCAGCAGATCCGGACAGGGGGCGTGGTCACCCCTCCACTTT.

The rearrangement joins TRBV7-2 to TRBJ2-5; 7 nucleotides match TRBD2. Germline CDR1 and CDR2: SGHTA and FQGNSA. The CDR3 has 15 amino acids. J lost 1 base, V lost 2 bases, and 4 bases had no gene match. The CDR3 reads CASSLQSGTQETQYF. Written as DNA, the CDR3 is TGTGCCAGCAGCTTACAAAGCGGGACCCAAGAGACCCAGTACTTC.

J is TRBJ2-6 and V is TRBV4-3, with D unresolved. The CDR3 is 18 amino acids. The germline CDR1 and CDR2 sequences are LGHNA and YSLEER. Trimming took 4 bases from V and 0 from J, leaving 16 bases between them. CDR3 DNA sequence: TGCGCCAGCAGCCCAACCGACAACCAACTCTCTGGGGCCAACGTCCTGACTTTC. Amino acid sequence: CASSPTDNQLSGANVLTF.

This sequence joins TRBV7-2 and TRBJ2-7; D gene unclear. The CDR3 has 13 amino acids. In germline, CDR1 is SGHTA, CDR2 FQGNSA. The V and J ends lost 0 bases and 1 base respectively, with 4 bases between them. The CDR3 here is CASSLAQSYEQYF. The CDR3 nucleotides read TGTGCCAGCAGCTTAGCACAGTCCTACGAGCAGTACTTC.

The chain has TRBV6-2 or TRBV6-3 and TRBJ2-1; a possible D gene is TRBD2 (5 bases). Germline V lookup: CDR1 MNHEY, CDR2 SVGEGT. This CDR3 contains 16 residues. V lost 1 base and J lost 6, with 16 bases in between. The CDR3 sequence: CASSYFRLPGSNEQFF. CDR3 nucleotide sequence: TGTGCCAGCAGTTACTTTCGGCTCCCTGGGAGCAATGAGCAGTTCTTC.

The chain combines TRBV28 with TRBJ1-2; no reliable D call. Germline lookup yields CDR1 MDHEN and CDR2 SYDVKM. With 3 bases removed from V and 3 bases from J, the gap between germline ends came to 5 bases. The CDR3 runs 12 residues. Here the CDR3 DNA reads TGTGCCAGCAGTTTCAGTCACTATGGCTACACCTTC. Its translation is CASSFSHYGYTF.

The chain couples TRBV12-2 to TRBJ2-2; TRBD1 reflects the table's D call only, with no check against the DNA. TRBV12-2 is flagged as a pseudogene. The CDR3 consists of 14 residues. CDR3 sequence: CASRKHLGDGELFF. DNA of the CDR3: TGTGCAAGTCGCAAACACCTAGGGGACGGGGAGCTGTTTTTT.

This clone was seen only once. This chain uses TRBV10-1 with TRBJ2-1, with 11 bases that match TRBD2. J lost 3 bases, V lost 2 bases, and 9 bases had no gene match. Germline V lookup: CDR1 WNHNN, CDR2 SYGVQD (reference sequence). The CDR3 is made up of 18 amino acids. The CDR3 here is CASSETLAGGGVYNEQFF. CDR3 nucleotides: TGCGCCAGCAGTGAGACCCTAGCGGGAGGAGGGGTCTACAATGAGCAGTTCTTC.

V and J are TRBV6-5 and TRBJ2-5; possibly TRBD1 for D (5 bases). This CDR3 region has 13 residues. CDR1 and CDR2 from the germline V gene are MNHEY and SVGAGI. The V gene lost 7 bases and the J gene lost 7 bases, with 16 bases spanning the gap. In DNA, the CDR3 is TGTGCCAGCAAAGGACACTCCATCGGGACCCAGTACTTC. Translating it yields CASKGHSIGTQYF.

The chain carries TRBV11-3 and TRBJ2-1; maybe TRBD2 (6 bases). Germline V gives CDR1 SGHNT, CDR2 YENEEA. V lost 4 bases to trimming and J lost 4 bases, with 17 bases between them. The CDR3 length is 16 residues. DNA for the CDR3: TGTGCCAGCAGCTCAAGGGACTCCGGCCCTTACAATGAGCAGTTCTTC. Its protein product is CASSSRDSGPYNEQFF.

The rearrangement uses TRBV30 and TRBJ1-3; D may be TRBD1 (5 bases). Trimming pared 3 bases from V and 10 bases from J, leaving 13 bases between. Germline lookup yields CDR1 GTSNPN and CDR2 SVGIG (reference sequence). The CDR3 loop spans 12 amino acids. DNA of the CDR3: TGTGCCTGGAGGGGGCGCGGGGCTACCATATATTTT. Translating gives CAWRGRGATIYF. Looking up the rest from reference TRBV30 and TRBJ1-3 gives the full variable domain: SQTIHQWPATLVQPVGSPLSLECTVEGTSNPNLYWYRQAAGRGLQLLFYSVGIGQISSEVPQNLSASRPQDRQFILSSKKLLLSDSGFYLCAWRGRGATIYFGEGSWLTVV.

The V gene is TRBV6-1, the J gene TRBJ1-3, with D perhaps TRBD1 (6 bases). Trimming took 3 bases from V and 2 from J, leaving 14 bases between them. Germline V gives CDR1 MNHNS, CDR2 SASEGT. There are 16 residues in the CDR3. In DNA, the CDR3 is TGTGCCAGCAGTGACTTACAGGGTCCGGCTGGAAACACCATATATTTT. Its protein product is CASSDLQGPAGNTIYF.

The genes are TRBV5-1 and TRBJ1-2, with D possibly matching TRBD1 (6 bases). The CDR3 has 16 amino acids. Trimming took 4 bases from V and 2 from J, leaving 18 bases between them. Germline CDR1 and CDR2: SGHRS and YFSETQ. CDR3 bases: TGCGCCAGCAGCCACCGACCGACAGGACTCAACTATGGCTACACCTTC. This encodes CASSHRPTGLNYGYTF.

The chain combines TRBV12-3 or TRBV12-4 with TRBJ1-2; D remains unclear. The CDR3 sequence is 13 residues long. V lost 3 bases and J lost 1, with 6 bases in between. CDR3 residues: CASSLLLNYGYTF. In nucleotides, the CDR3 is TGTGCCAGCAGTTTGCTACTTAACTATGGCTACACCTTC.

The chain employs TRBV29-1 and TRBJ1-1; 8 bases line up with TRBD1. The V gene's germline CDR1 is SQVTM and CDR2 ANQGSEA. Trimming cost V 2 bases and J 0 bases; bases outside gene matches: 2. The CDR3 loop spans 14 amino acids. The CDR3 spells CSVESRGLNTEAFF. CDR3 DNA sequence: TGCAGCGTTGAATCCAGGGGGCTGAACACTGAAGCTTTCTTT.

The chain uses TRBV20-1 and TRBJ2-7; D possibly corresponds to TRBD2 (5 bases). CDR3 size: 15 residues. Trimming removed 3 bases from V and 2 bases from J, with 17 bases in between. Germline loops: CDR1 DFQATT, CDR2 SNEGSKA (reference sequence). CDR3 coding DNA: TGCAGTGCTAGTTCTTGGGCTAGCAAGGCCTACGAGCAGTACTTC. Residues: CSASSWASKAYEQYF.

This sequence joins TRBV6-5 and TRBJ1-1, with TRBD1 identical over 9 bases. J lost 4 bases, V lost 4 bases, and 4 bases had no gene match. Germline V lookup: CDR1 MNHEY, CDR2 SVGAGI. The CDR3 is 14 amino acids. This CDR3 reads CASSFGTGSTEAFF. The CDR3 nucleotides read TGTGCCAGCAGTTTCGGGACAGGGAGCACTGAAGCTTTCTTT.

This clone occurred a few times. The rearrangement links TRBV6-2 or TRBV6-3 to TRBJ2-2, with 10 bases fitting TRBD2. Germline values: CDR1 MNHEY, CDR2 SVGEGT. The V segment lost 4 bases and the J segment 6 bases; nucleotides outside the gene matches: 11. The CDR3 spans 17 residues. The CDR3, as DNA: TGTGCCAGCAGTTCGAGAGTTAGCGGGAGGTGGTCCGGGGAGCTGTTTTTT. It encodes CASSSRVSGRWSGELFF.

The genes are TRBV9 and TRBJ2-2; 10 bases map to TRBD2. Per germline, CDR1 SGDLS and CDR2 YYNGEE. Unmatched junction bases numbered 4, after V lost 4 bases and J lost 7 bases. This CDR3 is built from 14 residues. The CDR3 spells CASSLAGGGGELFF. The CDR3 nucleotides read TGTGCCAGCAGCTTAGCGGGAGGCGGCGGGGAGCTGTTTTTT.